This TCR beta chain stems from a study of blood T cell repertoires in COVID-19. Study-level information: Sample material is recorded as cDNA or gDNA derived from T cells, B-cell-depleted T cells, or PBMCs.

Some clones are missing from TCRdb's copy, which holds only in-frame ones; the method was immunoSEQ multiplex PCR. The data hold around 31,000 clones, with around 90% observed a single time. Patients in Seattle were enrolled during active infection, then followed longitudinally. This CDR3 comprises 14 residues. Germline CDR1 and CDR2: MNHEY and SMNVEV (reference sequence). The V gene end was trimmed by 8 bases and the J gene end by 4 bases; junction bases not matched to a gene: 9. The receptor was isolated from a man aged 55 to 69 with COVID-19, enrolled during active disease. The rearrangement joins TRBV27 to TRBJ1-1, with TRBD1 matching 8 bases. What was sequenced was peripheral blood. CDR3 region: CASQGITGGTEAFF. The CDR3 DNA is TGTGCCAGCCAGGGGATCACAGGGGGCACTGAAGCTTTCTTT.